These T cell receptor beta chains were read from a single sample in a study of naive and memory T cell subsets. From the 5' RACE reads, TCRdb called clonotypes with MiXCR, one entry per CDR3 protein. The sample contains more than 60,000 distinct CDR3 sequences, 7% to 8% of which appear only once. The receptors stem from a female donor in good health. The conserved cysteine and the conserved F or W are not part of the CDR3 here.

13,TRBV5-1,ASSLGAGNTDTQY
13,TRBV7-6,ASSSYSGSYNEQF
11,TRBV28,ASSLRNKDTQY
22,TRBV25-1,ASSGGLMSTPPLSLLSGANVLT
15,TRBV5-1,ASSLLPSGGGTDTQY
12,TRBV12-3/TRBV12-4,ASSFADLGNEQF
10,TRBV6-5,ASSYQGGEQY
14,TRBV6-5,ASSYSGVSSNQPQH
14,TRBV11-1,ASSLRGGLGPDTQY
12,TRBV19,ASSQAGVADTQY
12,TRBV14,ASSEAKLVAEAF
12,TRBV10-3,AISGTSGRETQY
9,TRBV6-5,ASSTQNEQF
10,TRBV20-1,SARDPLDEQF
13,TRBV15,ATSRDRGAVTEAF
15,TRBV20-1,SARDQRRWGTDRPQH
12,TRBV12-3/TRBV12-4,ASRDRADGNTIY
15,TRBV3-1,ASSLGTGLRPSGELF
12,TRBV6-5,ASKVGSMNTEAF
13,TRBV28,ASSLGTTGVDEQY
14,TRBV6-2/TRBV6-3,ASSSKLAGDTDTQY
12,TRBV2,ASSGTSGIYEQY
11,TRBV7-9,ASSLEGFNGYT
12,TRBV6-6,ASSPHFGNYGYT
15,TRBV7-9,ASSLGGGGPLYNEQF
11,TRBV29-1,SVDKDVASKAF
9,TRBV20-1,SAGAGNTIY
13,TRBV12-3/TRBV12-4,ASSTGTGVSQPQH
11,TRBV27,ATSPSGANVLT
12,TRBV12-3/TRBV12-4,ASSFARGHYGYT
11,TRBV29-1,SVGLGETDTQY